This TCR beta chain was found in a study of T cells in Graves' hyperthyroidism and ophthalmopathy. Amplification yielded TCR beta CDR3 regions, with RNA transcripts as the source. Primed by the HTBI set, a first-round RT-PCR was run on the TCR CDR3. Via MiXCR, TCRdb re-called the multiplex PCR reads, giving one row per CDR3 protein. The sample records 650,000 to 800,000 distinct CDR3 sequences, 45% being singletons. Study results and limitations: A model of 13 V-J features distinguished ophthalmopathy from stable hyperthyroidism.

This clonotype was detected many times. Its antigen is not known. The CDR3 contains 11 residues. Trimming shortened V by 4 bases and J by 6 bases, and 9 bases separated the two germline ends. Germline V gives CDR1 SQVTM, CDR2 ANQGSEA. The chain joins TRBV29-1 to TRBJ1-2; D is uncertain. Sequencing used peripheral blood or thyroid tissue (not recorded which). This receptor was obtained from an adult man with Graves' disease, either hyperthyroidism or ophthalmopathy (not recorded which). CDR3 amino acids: CSVGFGDGYTF. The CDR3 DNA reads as TGCAGCGTTGGGTTTGGGGATGGCTACACCTTC.